This TCR beta chain derives from a study of T cell changes during pregnancy in multiple sclerosis. TCRdb keeps only in-frame clones here, not all; method: immunoSEQ multiplex PCR. The sample holds 70,000 or so clones, around 90% seen once. The CDR3 has 14 amino acids. Trimming shortened V by 5 bases and J by 4 bases, and 12 bases separated the two germline ends. The germline CDR1 and CDR2 sequences are SGHVS and FQNEAQ. The sequence derives from a female donor with multiple sclerosis, enrolled in a pregnancy study. The chain is built from TRBV7-8 and TRBJ2-1; the D is unclear. The sequenced sample was CD4+ T cells from peripheral blood mononuclear cells, obtained after pregnancy. For the CDR3, the DNA is TGTGCCAGCAGCCCCGAAAGAACTTACAATGAGCAGTTCTTC. This codes for CASSPERTYNEQFF.